One sample yielded the 18 T cell receptor beta chains listed below, sequenced in a study of tumor-infiltrating lymphocytes in localized non-small cell lung cancer. The data were produced by immunoSEQ multiplex PCR, yet TCRdb's version contains in-frame clones alone and is incomplete. The sample comprises 12,000 or so clones, about 72% of which are singletons, and 11% rests with the top ten. The sequenced sample was uninvolved lung tissue not adjacent to the tumor. Receptor source: a human donor with non-small cell lung cancer.

V usage is TRBV6-5 and J usage is TRBJ1-2, with D unresolved. From germline, CDR1 is MNHEY and CDR2 SVGAGI. The germline V and J ends were trimmed by 5 bases and 4 bases, with 8 bases remaining between them. The length of the CDR3 is 12 residues. This chain's CDR3 is CASSEEVYGYTF. The CDR3 DNA sequence: TGTGCCAGCAGTGAAGAGGTCTATGGCTACACCTTC.

The chain uses TRBV14 and TRBJ1-3; the D is unclear. The CDR3 spans 15 residues. V was pared by 1 base and J by 2 bases, with 9 bases between. In germline, CDR1 is SGHDN, CDR2 FVKESK. CDR3 amino acids: CASSQAVITGNTIYF. CDR3 nucleotide sequence: TGTGCCAGCAGCCAAGCGGTAATAACTGGAAACACCATATATTTT.

The V call is TRBV5-1, the J call TRBJ2-7; 11 positions agree with TRBD2. The length of the CDR3 is 15 residues. Trimming cost V 5 bases and J 4 bases; bases outside gene matches: 8. Per the germline V gene, CDR1 is SGHRS and CDR2 is YFSETQ. In DNA form, the CDR3 reads TGCGCCAGCAGTCTCGAGCTAGCGGGAGGATACGAGCAGTACTTC. It encodes CASSLELAGGYEQYF. Complete variable domain (other parts from reference TRBV5-1 and TRBJ2-7): KAGVTQTPRYLIKTRGQQVTLSCSPISGHRSVSWYQQTPGQGLQFLFEYFSETQRNKGNFPGRFSGRQFSNSRSEMNVSTLELGDSALYLCASSLELAGGYEQYFGPGTRLTVT.

There are a few counts of this clone. This chain links TRBV7-2 with TRBJ2-3; 12 bases are shared with TRBD2. This CDR3 region has 16 residues. Germline lookup yields CDR1 SGHTA and CDR2 FQGNSA. Unmatched junction bases numbered 2, after V lost 1 base and J lost 3 bases. CDR3 protein: CASSLGLAGETDTQYF. CDR3 sequence (DNA): TGTGCCAGCAGCTTAGGACTAGCGGGAGAGACAGATACGCAGTATTTT.

The chain uses TRBV5-8 and TRBJ1-2; weak D call: TRBD1 (5 bases). The germline CDR1 and CDR2 sequences are SGHTS and YDEGEE. The length of the CDR3 is 11 residues. V lost 2 bases and J lost 8, with 7 bases in between. The CDR3 reads CASSFQGGYTF. The CDR3 coding sequence is TGTGCCAGCAGCTTCCAGGGAGGCTACACCTTC.

The rearrangement joins TRBV5-1 to TRBJ2-2; no reliable D call. Germline lookup yields CDR1 SGHRS and CDR2 YFSETQ. The CDR3 is 13 amino acids. The V end was cut by 0 bases, the J end by 9 bases, with 9 bases between. The CDR3 coding sequence is TGCGCCAGCAGCTTGGCCCAGTCAAGGGAGCTGTTTTTT. It encodes CASSLAQSRELFF.

The chain links TRBV5-1 to TRBJ2-7; TRBD1 aligns across 8 bases. Germline V gene lookup returns CDR1 SGHRS and CDR2 YFSETQ. The CDR3 runs to 16 residues. Losses at the gene ends were 0 bases for V and 2 bases for J; bases not matched to a gene: 7. Here the CDR3 reads CASSLEWTGPPYEQYF. The CDR3 bases are TGCGCCAGCAGCTTGGAATGGACAGGGCCTCCCTACGAGCAGTACTTC.

In its sample, this clone was seen a few times. The gene calls are TRBV2 and TRBJ2-2, with D hard to call. Germline lookup yields CDR1 SNHLY and CDR2 FYNNEI. This CDR3 region has 16 residues. V lost 8 bases and J lost 2, with 18 bases in between. CDR3 sequence: CASLGSQPQNTGELFF. The DNA for the CDR3 is TGTGCCAGCCTTGGGTCTCAACCCCAAAACACCGGGGAGCTGTTTTTT. Together with reference TRBV2 and TRBJ2-2, the CDR3 gives the full variable domain: EPEVTQTPSHQVTQMGQEVILRCVPISNHLYFYWYRQILGQKVEFLVSFYNNEISEKSEIFDDQFSVERPDGSNFTLKIRSTKLEDSAMYFCASLGSQPQNTGELFFGEGSRLTVL.

There are a few counts of this clone. This chain links TRBV27 with TRBJ2-1; TRBD2 aligns across 8 bases. The junction had 16 bases not matched to a gene; V was cut back by 8 bases and J by 7 bases. The CDR3 length is 16 residues. The germline V gene has CDR1 MNHEY and CDR2 SMNVEV (reference sequence). CDR3 nucleotides: TGTGCCAGCGCCCTTTTTGGAGCGGGAGTTGGGAATGAGCAGTTCTTC. Translation gives CASALFGAGVGNEQFF.

This chain connects TRBV6-5 to TRBJ1-4; the match to TRBD1 covers 7 bases. This CDR3 is built from 14 residues. V shed 6 bases and J 3 bases; nucleotides not matched to a gene: 4. The V gene's germline CDR1 is MNHEY and CDR2 SVGAGI. The CDR3 coding sequence is TGTGCCAGCAGGGCGACAGGGTCTAATGAAAAACTGTTTTTT. It encodes CASRATGSNEKLFF.

The chain recombines TRBV6-5 with TRBJ2-7; D remains ambiguous. The CDR3 is made up of 11 amino acids. In germline, CDR1 is MNHEY, CDR2 SVGAGI. V was pared by 8 bases and J by 5 bases, with 10 bases between. This CDR3 reads CASGVGHEQYF. CDR3 DNA: TGTGCCAGCGGAGTTGGACACGAGCAGTACTTC.

In its sample, this clone was seen once. The J gene is TRBJ2-7, the V gene TRBV5-1, with 13 nucleotides matching TRBD2. This CDR3 is 15 amino acids long. V dropped 5 bases and J dropped 1; count of bases not matched to a gene: 3. Looked up from germline, CDR1 is SGHRS and CDR2 is YFSETQ. DNA for the CDR3: TGCGCCAGCAGGCCGGGACTAGCGGGATCCTACGAGCAGTACTTC. Its translation: CASRPGLAGSYEQYF.

The rearrangement links TRBV2 to TRBJ2-7, with 11 positions matching TRBD1. Germline CDR1 reads SNHLY; CDR2 reads FYNNEI. J lost 4 bases, V lost 4 bases, and 3 bases had no gene match. The CDR3 loop spans 14 amino acids. CDR3 region: CASSVDRGLYEQYF. CDR3 coding DNA: TGTGCCAGCAGTGTGGACAGGGGGCTGTACGAGCAGTACTTC.

This clone was detected only a few times. The rearrangement links TRBV19 to TRBJ2-1; 7 positions match TRBD2. CDR1 is LNHDA, CDR2 SQIVND, per germline (reference sequence). The CDR3 loop spans 13 amino acids. The V gene end was trimmed by 6 bases and the J gene end by 3 bases; junction bases not matched to a gene: 2. The CDR3 sequence is CASRSGIYNEQFF. The DNA of the CDR3 is TGTGCCAGTAGGAGCGGGATCTACAATGAGCAGTTCTTC.

This chain uses TRBV5-1 with TRBJ2-1, with D perhaps TRBD2 (6 bases). V lost 4 bases to trimming and J lost 2 bases, with 13 bases between them. This CDR3 is 15 amino acids long. Germline CDR1 SGHRS, CDR2 YFSETQ. The CDR3 DNA reads as TGCGCCAGCAGCGTTGGATCGGGGGCCTACAATGAGCAGTTCTTC. Its translation is CASSVGSGAYNEQFF.

The chain couples TRBV7-2 to TRBJ1-2, with 7 nucleotides matching TRBD1. Germline assignment: CDR1 SGHTA and CDR2 FQGNSA. The CDR3 loop spans 14 amino acids. The V and J ends lost 4 bases and 4 bases, in that order; junction bases with no gene match: 6. Here the CDR3 DNA reads TGTGCCAGCAGCTCCGGGACAGAGCTCTATGGCTACACCTTC. Protein product: CASSSGTELYGYTF.

The chain is built from TRBV2 and TRBJ1-2; 8 positions agree with TRBD1. V lost 6 bases and J lost 8; bases outside the gene matches: 8. Per the germline V gene, CDR1 is SNHLY and CDR2 is FYNNEI. The CDR3 has 13 residues. In DNA, the CDR3 is TGTGCCAGCAGAGACAGGGGACCGGGGGGCTACACCTTC. Residues: CASRDRGPGGYTF.

The V gene is TRBV9, the J gene TRBJ1-1; 9 bases align to TRBD1. Germline CDR1 SGDLS, CDR2 YYNGEE. The V segment lost 0 bases and the J segment 5 bases; nucleotides outside the gene matches: 2. The CDR3 consists of 14 residues. The CDR3 here is CASSVGQGVTEAFF. CDR3 bases: TGTGCCAGCAGCGTAGGACAGGGGGTGACTGAAGCTTTCTTT.